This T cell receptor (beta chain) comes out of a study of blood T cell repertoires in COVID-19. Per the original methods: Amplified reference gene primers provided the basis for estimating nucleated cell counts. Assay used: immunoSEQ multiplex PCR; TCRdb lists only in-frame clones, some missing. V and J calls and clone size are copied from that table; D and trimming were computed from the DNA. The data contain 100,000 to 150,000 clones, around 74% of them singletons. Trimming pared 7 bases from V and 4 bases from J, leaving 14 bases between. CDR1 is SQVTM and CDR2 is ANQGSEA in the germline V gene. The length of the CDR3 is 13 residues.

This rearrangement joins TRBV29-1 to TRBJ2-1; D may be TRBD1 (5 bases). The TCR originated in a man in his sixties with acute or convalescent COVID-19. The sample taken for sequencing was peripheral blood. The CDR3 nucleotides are TGCAGCGCCGCCAGGGATGCATACAATGAGCAGTTCTTC. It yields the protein CSAARDAYNEQFF.